This T cell receptor (beta chain) was retrieved from a study of blood T cell repertoires in COVID-19. Study-wide context: COVID-19 samples, acute and convalescent, were from the United States, Italy and Spain. PBMCs, B-cell-depleted T cells, or T cells were the source of the cDNA or gDNA that made up the material.

In germline, CDR1 is SGHTA, CDR2 FQGNSA. This CDR3 has 15 residues. With V trimmed by 5 bases and J by 5 bases, 7 bases remained unmatched. How the authors handled the data: Reference gene primers were amplified, and this amplification served to estimate nucleated cell counts. The method was immunoSEQ multiplex PCR; TCRdb's version includes in-frame clones alone and lacks a portion of them. That table furnishes V, J and clone size, whereas the DNA furnished D and trimming. This table holds 25,000 to 30,000 clones, 65% to 70% found once. Sequences were obtained from peripheral blood. V and J are TRBV7-2 and TRBJ2-2; 8 positions agree with TRBD1. The TCR sequence derives from a human donor in a cohort sampled during active COVID-19. Here the CDR3 DNA reads TGTGCCAGCAGCCCCCGGACAGGGCGGACCGGGGAGCTGTTTTTT. It codes for CASSPRTGRTGELFF.